The source of this TCR beta chain is a study of blood T cell repertoires in COVID-19 (dated by TCRdb to about 2020). In terms of the full investigation: Collaborator samples came from the United States, Italy and Spain and covered acute and convalescent phases of COVID-19. Deeply sampled blood TCRbeta repertoires from subjects exposed to, actively infected with, or recovered from COVID-19 were included in the dataset. The repertoires were made available in a free public database intended to serve as a resource for research on the immune response to SARS-CoV-2. The samples were drawn from two sources: the first 160 participants of the ongoing ImmuneRACE study, and over 950 subjects contributed by 6 global collaborators. Where HLA class I and class II types were available, the types were taken from metadata supplied by the sample provider, not from assay-based typing. The prospective study material was composed of cDNA or gDNA derived from T cells, B-cell-depleted T cells, or PBMCs. A de-identified subject ID, COVID-19 status, age in years and sex were almost always included in the sample metadata. The study at large found these results: The amount of clinical and demographic metadata varied by source and participant and was provided uncurated.

TCRbeta CDR3 regions were amplified from genomic DNA using the immunoSEQ Assay, a bias-controlled multiplex PCR. In the authors' own workflow: Nucleated cell counts per sample were estimated from amplification of reference gene primers within the assay. To quantify the absolute abundance of each unique TCRbeta CDR3 rearrangement, sequence reads were collapsed and filtered. For each sample, productive Simpson clonality was calculated as the square root of Simpson's diversity index over productive rearrangements. TCRdb's version of the immuneACCESS table is confined to in-frame rearrangements and falls short of the full clone set. An unresolved V gene accounts for under half of the shortfall where checked; the remainder is of unknown origin. The V and J calls and clone size come from that table; D and trimming were worked out from the DNA. The sample table contains around 190,000 clones; only one count was recorded for about 88% of them. Clones ranked in the top ten supply about 1.6% of the sample.

The CDR3 covers 13 residues, taking in both the cysteine and the phenylalanine. Left in the record is the CDR3 DNA by itself, 39 bases read in frame from the first base. V and J are truncated by 1 base and 2 bases respectively, leaving an intervening sequence of 6 bases. The germline V gene supplies CDR1 MGHRA and CDR2 YSYEKL. Collaborating institutions collected whole blood in K2EDTA tubes following their own protocols. For TCRbeta analysis, collaborators shipped samples as frozen whole blood, isolated PBMCs, or DNA extracted from either of those sample types. As to this clone: This receptor's antigen is unknown. No much larger clone is present one base from it, and per-base qualities are unavailable.

Sequenced input: peripheral blood. This clonotype was obtained from a man between 18 and 29 years old with active or convalescent COVID-19. Recombination joined TRBV4-1 with TRBJ2-7; TRBD2 is a weak D gene call, 6 bases matching. The nucleotides read TGCGCCAGCAGCCAAGGGGGGGCCTACGAGCAGTACTTC. This gives the protein CASSQGGAYEQYF.